These 3 T cell receptor beta chains originate from one sample sequenced in a study of blood T cell repertoires in COVID-19. The method was immunoSEQ multiplex PCR; TCRdb's version includes in-frame clones alone and lacks a portion of them. The table has 180,000 or so clones, more than 65% seen once. Sequenced input: peripheral blood. The receptors shown here come from a human donor with acute or convalescent COVID-19. The donor label of this sample is uncertain.

The chain uses TRBV7-9 and TRBJ1-1; no reliable D call. The CDR3 sequence is 15 residues long. Germline V lookup: CDR1 SEHNR, CDR2 FQNEAQ (reference sequence). Deletions cut 6 bases from V and 1 base from J, with 15 bases between. The CDR3 protein is CASRNRAGGNTEAFF. CDR3 bases: TGTGCCAGCAGGAATCGGGCCGGAGGGAACACTGAAGCTTTCTTT.

This clone was counted ten times or more. The rearrangement uses TRBV2 and TRBJ1-3; D not certain. CDR1 SNHLY and CDR2 FYNNEI come from the germline V gene. Trimming removed 5 bases at V and 4 bases at J, with 3 bases between. The CDR3 loop spans 11 amino acids. In DNA form, the CDR3 reads TGTGCCAGCAGTACAGGAAACACCATATATTTT. This translates into CASSTGNTIYF.

Note on this clone: At one of its ends the junction is not consistent with the germline gene, which may arise from a read error. The chain has TRBV5-5 and TRBJ2-2; D is undetermined. Germline CDR1 reads SGHKS; CDR2 reads YYEKEE (reference sequence). CDR3 length: 14 residues. In DNA form, the CDR3 reads TGTGCCAACAGCTTGACGCAGTTACGAGGGGAGCTGTTTTTT. Protein sequence: CANSLTQLRGELFF.